This is a list of T cell receptor beta chains from one sample in a study of shared clonotypes between healthy human individuals. The assay was immunoSEQ multiplex PCR, and TCRdb's table has in-frame clones only and misses some. Of under 1 million clones detected, about 96% appear once; the ten largest clones hold about 0.25%. Input material: naive CD8+ T cells sorted from blood. The receptors come from a man younger than 45 in good health. The CDR3 runs from the conserved cysteine through the conserved F or W. Fields, in order: D gene, J gene, clone size, V gene, CDR3 DNA, CDR3 protein. A D gene is named only where the DNA matches it firmly. Clone size, where shown, is once, few, many, or a class for clones that have expanded.

.	TRBJ2-5	.	TRBV4-1	TGCGCCAGCAGCCATAGGAGGACCCAGTACTTC	CASSHRRTQYF
TRBD2	TRBJ2-2	.	TRBV7-6	TGTGCCAGCAGCTTGAGTCGAGCGGGAGGCACCGGGGAGCTGTTTTTT	CASSLSRAGGTGELFF
.	TRBJ2-7	.	TRBV9	TGTGCCAGCAGCCAACCCCGGACAGCGAGCTCCTACGAGCAGTACTTC	CASSQPRTASSYEQYF
.	TRBJ2-1	.	TRBV6-4	TGTGCCAGCACAAACCGGGACGAAGTTAACAATGAGCAGTTCTTC	CASTNRDEVNNEQFF
.	TRBJ1-5	.	TRBV11-2	TGTGCCAGCAGCTTAGAAGGGTATCAGCCCCAGCATTTT	CASSLEGYQPQHF
.	TRBJ1-2	.	TRBV7-8	TGTGCCAGCAGCCCAAAAAATGACGGACGGCGGGGCGGCTACACCTTC	CASSPKNDGRRGGYTF
.	TRBJ2-1	.	TRBV10-3	TGTGCCATCAGTCCCCACAATGAGCAGTTCTTC	CAISPHNEQFF
.	TRBJ2-1	.	TRBV6-6	TGTGCCAGCAGTTACTCGACGTATGAGCAGTTCTTC	CASSYSTYEQFF
TRBD1	TRBJ2-7	once	TRBV5-8	TGTGCCAGCAGCGGACAGGGCTACGAGCAGTACTTC	CASSGQGYEQYF
TRBD1	TRBJ1-5	.	TRBV19	TGTGCCAGCAAACAGGGGTATAGCAATCAGCCCCAGCATTTT	CASKQGYSNQPQHF
.	TRBJ2-1	once	TRBV7-8	TGTGCCAGCAGCTTAGGCTTCAATGAGCAGTTCTTC	CASSLGFNEQFF
.	TRBJ2-7	.	TRBV6-1	TGTGCCAGCAGTGTAGCCGGCTACGAGCAGTACTTC	CASSVAGYEQYF
.	TRBJ1-3	.	TRBV9	TGTGCCAGCAGCGTAGAGGGTAGTGAAAGAAACACCATATATTTT	CASSVEGSERNTIYF
.	TRBJ2-1	.	TRBV5-6	TGTGCCAGCAGCTTCGGCGGGGAGCAGTTCTTC	CASSFGGEQFF
TRBD2	TRBJ2-7	.	TRBV28	TGTGCCAGCAGTTGGACTAGCGGGACGGGAGAGCAGTACTTC	CASSWTSGTGEQYF
TRBD1	TRBJ2-1	.	TRBV6-5	TGTGCCAGCAATTACCTCGGGACAGGTAACAACAATGAGCAGTTCTTC	CASNYLGTGNNNEQFF
.	TRBJ1-1	.	TRBV28	TGTGCCAGCAGTTTAGGGCCAGGGTGGACTGAAGCTTTCTTT	CASSLGPGWTEAFF
.	TRBJ1-2	once	TRBV16	TGTGCCAGCAGCCACTCAGCGGGCCCACCTAACTATGGCTACACCTTC	CASSHSAGPPNYGYTF
.	TRBJ2-7	.	TRBV27	TGTGCCAGCAGTTTATCCAGGGCCCACGAGCAGTACTTC	CASSLSRAHEQYF
.	TRBJ1-5	.	TRBV9	TGTGCCAGCAGCCCCCGGGACTATAGCAATCAGCCCCAGCATTTT	CASSPRDYSNQPQHF
TRBD2	TRBJ2-7	.	TRBV7-9	TGTGCCAGCAGCTTTAGTCCGGGAGGGGAAGAGCAGTACTTC	CASSFSPGGEEQYF
.	TRBJ1-2	.	TRBV5-1	TGCGCCAGCAGCTGGGACGGACCTAACTATGGCTACACCTTC	CASSWDGPNYGYTF
.	TRBJ1-2	.	TRBV7-2	TGTGCCAGCAGCTCACTGGGATCTAACTATGGCTACACCTTC	CASSSLGSNYGYTF
.	TRBJ2-2	.	TRBV6-4	TGTGCCAGCAGGGCCTCGAACACCGGGGAGCTGTTTTTT	CASRASNTGELFF
.	TRBJ2-3	.	TRBV7-7	TGTGCCAGCAGCTTAGGACGGCAGGGCGCAGATACGCAGTATTTT	CASSLGRQGADTQYF
.	TRBJ2-7	.	TRBV18	TGTGCCAGCTCACCACGTCCCGATCCGGGAAGGGAACCGGGGTACGAGCAGTACTTC	CASSPRPDPGREPGYEQYF
TRBD2	TRBJ2-1	once	TRBV29-1	TGCAGCGTTGTAGGGAGGGAAAATGAGCAGTTCTTC	CSVVGRENEQFF
.	TRBJ1-1	.	TRBV6-5	TGTGCCAGCAGTCCGGGGCCACTGTCTGAAGCTTTCTTT	CASSPGPLSEAFF
TRBD1	TRBJ1-2	.	TRBV29-1	TGCAGCGTTGAGGACAGGTTAATGGGCTACACCTTC	CSVEDRLMGYTF
.	TRBJ2-5	once	TRBV2	TGTGCCAGCAATGAGGGACAAGAGACCCAGTACTTC	CASNEGQETQYF
.	TRBJ2-7	.	TRBV19	TGTGCCAGTAGTATACCAGGGGCCCACTCCTACGAGCAGTACTTC	CASSIPGAHSYEQYF
TRBD2	TRBJ2-1	.	TRBV11-2	TGTGCCAGCAGCTTCATTCCTAGCGGGAGTATCAATGAGCAGTTCTTC	CASSFIPSGSINEQFF
.	TRBJ2-3	.	TRBV4-3	TGCGCCAGCAGCCAAGATCCGGATTCGGGCGGTACGCAGTATTTT	CASSQDPDSGGTQYF
TRBD2	TRBJ2-7	once	TRBV13	TGTGCCAGCAGCGGAGTAAGCGGGAGGGCCCTATACGAGCAGTACTTC	CASSGVSGRALYEQYF
.	TRBJ1-5	.	TRBV4-1	TGCGCCAGCAGCCTCTCTGTTCCACCTAGCAATCAGCCCCAGCATTTT	CASSLSVPPSNQPQHF
TRBD2	TRBJ2-3	.	TRBV6-6	TGTGCCAGCAGTTACGTGGCGGGAGGGCCCACAGATACGCAGTATTTT	CASSYVAGGPTDTQYF
.	TRBJ2-7	.	TRBV30	TGTGCCTGGAGCCCAGCCTCTAGCTCCTACGAGCAGTACTTC	CAWSPASSSYEQYF
.	TRBJ1-1	.	TRBV7-9	TGTGCCAGCAGGGGAGACGTGAACACTGAAGCTTTCTTT	CASRGDVNTEAFF
.	TRBJ2-1	.	TRBV28	TGTGCCAGCAGACCCGATTTCGGGAGTAATGAGCAGTTCTTC	CASRPDFGSNEQFF
.	TRBJ2-7	.	TRBV12-2	TGTGCCTGGGGACAGCTAAGTACCTACGAGCAGTACTTC	CAWGQLSTYEQYF
.	TRBJ1-5	.	TRBV7-8	TGTGCCAGCAGCTTACCGGGGGGCCCCCAGCATTTT	CASSLPGGPQHF
.	TRBJ1-1	.	TRBV2	TGTGCCAGCATCGAGCCGCGGGCTTTCTTT	CASIEPRAFF
.	TRBJ2-1	.	TRBV5-6	TGTGCCAGCAGCTTGCAGGGCTACAATGAGCAGTTCTTC	CASSLQGYNEQFF
.	TRBJ2-6	.	TRBV25-1	TGTGCCAGCAGTGGGGTGGACCTCACCCCGGCTGGGGCCAACGTCCTGACTTTC	CASSGVDLTPAGANVLTF
.	TRBJ2-2	once	TRBV7-9	TGTGCCAGCAGCTTAGCGGACGCGGTTTCTACGAACACCGGGGAGCTGTTTTTT	CASSLADAVSTNTGELFF
.	TRBJ2-7	.	TRBV6-5	TGTGCCAGCAGCCACGGACGGCTCGAGCAGTACTTC	CASSHGRLEQYF
TRBD2	TRBJ2-3	.	TRBV5-1	TGCGCCAGCAGCTTGGTGGGACTAGCGGGCCTCACAGATACGCAGTATTTT	CASSLVGLAGLTDTQYF
.	TRBJ2-3	.	TRBV7-2	TGTGCCAGCAGCTTAGCCGGTGACAGGCTCACAGATACGCAGTATTTT	CASSLAGDRLTDTQYF
TRBD2	TRBJ2-7	.	TRBV5-5	TGTGCCAGCAGCTTGGCCGGGGCGGGAGACTACGAGCAGTACTTC	CASSLAGAGDYEQYF
.	TRBJ2-1	.	TRBV11-2	TGTGCCAGCCACCTTATGAGCTCCTACAATGAGCAGTTCTTC	CASHLMSSYNEQFF
.	TRBJ2-3	once	TRBV29-1	TGCAGCGTTGAAGCTCCCCTAGGGGGCACAGATACGCAGTATTTT	CSVEAPLGGTDTQYF
.	TRBJ2-7	.	TRBV27	TGTGCCAGCAGTTCTATGCTTGAGCAGTACTTC	CASSSMLEQYF
TRBD1	TRBJ2-5	.	TRBV28	TGTGCCAGCAGTTTCTCAGGGGGATGGGAGACCCAGTACTTC	CASSFSGGWETQYF
.	TRBJ2-1	.	TRBV7-6	TGTGCCAGCAGCGGACGGACCTACAATGAGCAGTTCTTC	CASSGRTYNEQFF